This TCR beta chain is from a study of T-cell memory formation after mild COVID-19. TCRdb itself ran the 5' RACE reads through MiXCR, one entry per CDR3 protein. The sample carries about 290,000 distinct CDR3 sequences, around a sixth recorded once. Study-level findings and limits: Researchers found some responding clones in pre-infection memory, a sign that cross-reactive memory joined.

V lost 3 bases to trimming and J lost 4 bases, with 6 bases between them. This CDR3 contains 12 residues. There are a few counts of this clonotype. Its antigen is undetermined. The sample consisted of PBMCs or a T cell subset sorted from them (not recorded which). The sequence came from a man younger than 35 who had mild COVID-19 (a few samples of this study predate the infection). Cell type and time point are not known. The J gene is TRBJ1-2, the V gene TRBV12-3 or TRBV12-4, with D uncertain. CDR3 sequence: CASSFHGYGYTF. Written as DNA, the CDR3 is TGTGCCAGCAGTTTTCACGGCTATGGCTACACCTTC.